The 27 T cell receptor beta chains presented below share a single source sample, sequenced in a study of blood T cell repertoires in COVID-19. The data were produced by immunoSEQ multiplex PCR, yet TCRdb's version contains in-frame clones alone and is incomplete. This table holds about 110,000 clones, around 89% found once. Specimen: peripheral blood. The source of these receptors is a woman aged 45-65 years with acute or convalescent COVID-19.

V gene TRBV7-9 combines with J gene TRBJ2-1, with TRBD2 matching 9 bases. J lost 6 bases, V lost 5 bases, and 11 bases had no gene match. The CDR3 is 16 amino acids. The germline V gene encodes CDR1 SEHNR and CDR2 FQNEAQ (reference sequence). The DNA of the CDR3 is TGTGCCAGCAGCACCACTTTAGCGGGAGCGGGCAATGAGCAGTTCTTC. Encoded protein: CASSTTLAGAGNEQFF. The full variable domain, completed using reference TRBV7-9 and TRBJ2-1, is DTGVSQNPRHKITKRGQNVTFRCDPISEHNRLYWYRQTLGQGPEFLTYFQNEAQLEKSRLLSDRFSAERPKGSFSTLEIQRTEQGDSAMYLCASSTTLAGAGNEQFFGPGTRLTVL.

This clone appeared a single time. The chain links TRBV4-2 to TRBJ2-2; 14 bases match TRBD2. The V segment lost 1 base and the J segment 5 bases; nucleotides outside the gene matches: 15. The CDR3 extends over 21 amino acids. Germline V CDR1 and CDR2: LGHNA, YNFKEQ. In nucleotides, the CDR3 is TGTGCCAGCAGCCAAGCCCCATGGGGACTAGCGGGAGTGAGTGTAACCGGGGAGCTGTTTTTT. Translation: CASSQAPWGLAGVSVTGELFF.

The chain carries TRBV19 and TRBJ1-5; 8 nucleotides agree with TRBD1. The germline V gene has CDR1 LNHDA and CDR2 SQIVND (reference sequence). V lost 4 bases to trimming and J lost 1 base; unmatched junction nucleotides: 12. This CDR3 contains 18 residues. The CDR3 region is CASSTRQGQPTSNQPQHF. CDR3 DNA sequence: TGTGCCAGTAGTACCCGACAGGGGCAACCAACAAGCAATCAGCCCCAGCATTTT.

The sample holds one count of this clone. The chain is built from TRBV20-1 and TRBJ2-3; 9 positions agree with TRBD2. The V and J ends lost 3 bases and 4 bases, in that order; junction bases with no gene match: 11. The CDR3 is made up of 16 amino acids. Germline V CDR1 and CDR2: DFQATT, SNEGSKA (reference sequence). The CDR3, as DNA: TGCAGTGCTAGTAGTCCTAGCGGGAAAGGCGCAGATACGCAGTATTTT. It yields the protein CSASSPSGKGADTQYF.

V gene TRBV6-5 combines with J gene TRBJ1-4, with 9 bases that match TRBD1. This CDR3 is 12 amino acids long. The germline gives CDR1 MNHEY, CDR2 SVGAGI. V lost 4 bases to trimming and J lost 14 bases; unmatched junction nucleotides: 5. CDR3 in DNA: TGTGCCAGCAGTTGGGACAGGGAAGTTCTGTTTTTT. Protein sequence: CASSWDREVLFF.

This chain joins TRBV5-1 and TRBJ1-3, with a possible D match to TRBD1 (5 bases). V was pared by 3 bases and J by 0 bases, with 10 bases between. CDR3 length equals 15 residues. Looked up from germline, CDR1 is SGHRS and CDR2 is YFSETQ. The CDR3: CASSSDGHSGNTIYF. Here the CDR3 DNA reads TGCGCCAGCAGCTCGGACGGACACTCTGGAAACACCATATATTTT.

V gene TRBV14 combines with J gene TRBJ2-6; tentatively, D is TRBD1 (6 bases). Germline V gene data show CDR1 as SGHDN and CDR2 as FVKESK. Trimming stripped 0 bases from V and 6 bases from J, with 15 bases between. CDR3 length: 17 residues. The CDR3 spells CASSQDLGGPEANVLTF. In DNA form, the CDR3 reads TGTGCCAGCAGCCAAGATCTTGGGGGCCCCGAGGCCAACGTCCTGACTTTC.

The chain employs TRBV29-1 and TRBJ2-5; maybe TRBD2 (6 bases). The germline V and J ends were trimmed by 6 bases and 2 bases, with 16 bases remaining between them. The V gene's germline CDR1 is SQVTM and CDR2 ANQGSEA. The CDR3 extends over 14 amino acids. CDR3 protein: CSVRGTEGQETQYF. The CDR3 region has the DNA TGCAGCGTACGCGGGACGGAAGGTCAAGAGACCCAGTACTTC.

This chain uses TRBV30 with TRBJ1-4; the D gene is possibly TRBD1 (6 bases). CDR3 length: 15 residues. Germline V gives CDR1 GTSNPN, CDR2 SVGIG (reference sequence). V lost 1 base to trimming and J lost 3 bases, with 12 bases between them. CDR3: CAWSGQGISNEKLFF. CDR3 DNA: TGTGCCTGGAGTGGGCAGGGGATTTCTAATGAAAAACTGTTTTTT. Supplemented by reference TRBV30 and TRBJ1-4, the full variable domain reads SQTIHQWPATLVQPVGSPLSLECTVEGTSNPNLYWYRQAAGRGLQLLFYSVGIGQISSEVPQNLSASRPQDRQFILSSKKLLLSDSGFYLCAWSGQGISNEKLFFGSGTQLSVL.

This chain connects TRBV2 to TRBJ2-1, with 12 nucleotides matching TRBD2. The germline V gene encodes CDR1 SNHLY and CDR2 FYNNEI. The CDR3 loop spans 16 amino acids. V dropped 5 bases and J dropped 4; count of bases not matched to a gene: 6. The CDR3 is CASSLLAGGGYNEQFF. DNA of the CDR3: TGTGCCAGCAGTTTACTAGCGGGAGGTGGTTACAATGAGCAGTTCTTC.

The V call is TRBV24-1, the J call TRBJ2-3; TRBD2 is a possible D gene (5 bases). This CDR3 has 17 residues. V shed 4 bases and J shed 3 bases, with 19 bases lying between them. Germline CDR1 reads KGHDR; CDR2 reads SFDVKD. The CDR3 loop is CATSDSGDVGSTDTQYF. The DNA for the CDR3 is TGTGCCACCAGTGACTCCGGAGATGTGGGGAGTACAGATACGCAGTATTTT.

The V call is TRBV7-9, the J call TRBJ1-4, with 8 bases lining up with TRBD1. Germline V lookup: CDR1 SEHNR, CDR2 FQNEAQ (reference sequence). The CDR3 extends over 15 amino acids. V lost 3 bases, J lost 2 bases, and 2 bases stayed unmatched. CDR3 bases: TGTGCCAGCAGCTTCGACAGGGGCACTAATGAAAAACTGTTTTTT. As protein: CASSFDRGTNEKLFF.

The V and J genes are TRBV5-6 and TRBJ1-1; D might be TRBD1 (5 bases). There are 16 residues in the CDR3. Germline V gives CDR1 SGHDT, CDR2 YYEEEE. V was pared by 7 bases and J by 4 bases, with 23 bases between. As DNA, the CDR3 is TGTGCCAGCTCCCCTTTAGGCCGGGGGGGTACCACTGAAGCTTTCTTT. This sequence encodes CASSPLGRGGTTEAFF.

DNA for the CDR3: TGTGCCAGCAGCCAAGGGACGGGACAGGCTAACTATGGCTACACCTTC. Residues: CASSQGTGQANYGYTF. The chain couples TRBV4-2 to TRBJ1-2; 8 bases fit TRBD1. The germline V gene has CDR1 LGHNA and CDR2 YNFKEQ. The length of the CDR3 is 16 residues. V shed 1 base, J shed 0 bases, and the junction held 4 bases outside the gene matches.

The rearrangement links TRBV2 to TRBJ2-2; tentatively, D is TRBD2 (6 bases). The CDR3 loop spans 15 amino acids. With 6 bases removed from V and 1 base from J, the gap between germline ends came to 12 bases. Germline lookup yields CDR1 SNHLY and CDR2 FYNNEI. In nucleotides, the CDR3 is TGTGCCAGCAGAAACAGCGGGCTGAACACCGGGGAGCTGTTTTTT. Residues: CASRNSGLNTGELFF.

This clone was counted between two and nine times. This chain uses TRBV7-2 with TRBJ2-3, with TRBD2 identical over 8 bases. CDR3 length: 16 residues. With 10 bases clipped from V and 5 bases from J, the junction kept 17 bases outside the gene matches. In germline, CDR1 is SGHTA, CDR2 FQGNSA. The CDR3 spells CATGGTGGPVGDTQYF. Written as DNA, the CDR3 is TGTGCCACCGGGGGTACGGGAGGGCCAGTAGGAGATACGCAGTATTTT. The entire variable domain, with the rest obtained from reference TRBV7-2 and TRBJ2-3, is as follows: GAGVSQSPSNKVTEKGKDVELRCDPISGHTALYWYRQSLGQGLEFLIYFQGNSAPDKSGLPSDRFSAERTGGSVSTLTIQRTQQEDSAVYLCATGGTGGPVGDTQYFGPGTRLTVL.

The V gene is TRBV5-1, the J gene TRBJ2-7, with D unclear. The germline V gene encodes CDR1 SGHRS and CDR2 YFSETQ. Trimming took 0 bases from V and 4 from J, leaving 14 bases between them. CDR3 length: 15 residues. CDR3 amino acids: CASSLVTVRSYEQYF. The DNA for the CDR3 is TGCGCCAGCAGCTTGGTCACAGTCCGCTCATACGAGCAGTACTTC.

This chain connects TRBV5-1 to TRBJ2-1, with D tentatively TRBD2 (5 bases). CDR3 length equals 14 residues. Germline loops: CDR1 SGHRS, CDR2 YFSETQ. V shed 0 bases and J shed 7 bases, with 11 bases lying between them. CDR3 nucleotides: TGCGCCAGCAGCTTGGTAGCGAAAGGGAATGAGCAGTTCTTC. Its translation is CASSLVAKGNEQFF.

This chain connects TRBV3-1 (or the pseudogene TRBV3-2) to TRBJ2-2, with 7 bases fitting TRBD2. The CDR3 totals 16 residues. Germline CDR1 reads LGHDT; CDR2 reads YNNKEL (reference sequence). After removal of 4 bases from V and 0 bases from J, the junction contained 5 bases not matched to a gene. For the CDR3, the DNA is TGTGCCAGCAGCCCTAGACTAGCCGCGAACACCGGGGAGCTGTTTTTT. Protein sequence: CASSPRLAANTGELFF.

The chain links TRBV11-1 to TRBJ2-5; D is unresolved. The CDR3 runs 14 residues. CDR1 and CDR2 from the germline V gene are SGHAT and FQDESV (reference sequence). Deletions cut 1 base from V and 2 bases from J, with 8 bases between. In nucleotides, the CDR3 is TGTGCCAGCAGCTTAGGGCCCTTACAAGAGACCCAGTACTTC. It encodes CASSLGPLQETQYF.

V and J are TRBV24-1 and TRBJ2-7; tentatively, D is TRBD2 (5 bases). The germline gives CDR1 KGHDR, CDR2 SFDVKD. V was trimmed by 3 bases and J by 2 bases, leaving 10 bases between them. The CDR3 spans 14 residues. CDR3 in amino acids: CATSDGGTPYEQYF. The CDR3 DNA is TGTGCCACCAGTGATGGAGGAACACCCTACGAGCAGTACTTC.

This chain joins TRBV5-1 and TRBJ2-3; tentative D call: TRBD2 (6 bases). Germline V gene lookup returns CDR1 SGHRS and CDR2 YFSETQ. The CDR3 has 14 amino acids. Deletions cut 4 bases from V and 3 bases from J, with 12 bases between. The chain's CDR3 is CASSPPGVTDTQYF. CDR3 nucleotide sequence: TGCGCCAGCAGCCCGCCGGGAGTTACAGATACGCAGTATTTT.

V and J are TRBV7-2 and TRBJ1-2, with 7 bases that match TRBD1. Looked up from germline, CDR1 is SGHTA and CDR2 is FQGNSA. The CDR3 sequence is 14 residues long. J was trimmed by 4 bases and V by 5 bases; bases with no gene match: 7. The CDR3 DNA is TGTGCCAGCAGCCCCCCCGGGACAGTCTATGGCTACACCTTC. This translates into CASSPPGTVYGYTF. The full variable domain, its missing parts supplied by reference TRBV7-2 and TRBJ1-2, is GAGVSQSPSNKVTEKGKDVELRCDPISGHTALYWYRQSLGQGLEFLIYFQGNSAPDKSGLPSDRFSAERTGGSVSTLTIQRTQQEDSAVYLCASSPPGTVYGYTFGSGTRLTVV.

The V and J genes are TRBV6-2 or TRBV6-3 and TRBJ1-5, with TRBD1 matching over 7 bases. V dropped 5 bases and J dropped 2; count of bases not matched to a gene: 6. Per germline, CDR1 MNHEY and CDR2 SVGEGT. CDR3 size: 15 residues. The CDR3 protein is CASSKGGAGNQPQHF. The CDR3 region has the DNA TGTGCCAGCAGTAAAGGGGGCGCGGGCAATCAGCCCCAGCATTTT.

This chain joins TRBV3-1 (or the pseudogene TRBV3-2) and TRBJ2-3, with a tentative D call TRBD1 (5 bases). The germline V gene encodes CDR1 LGHDT and CDR2 YNNKEL (reference sequence). V was trimmed by 0 bases and J by 5 bases, leaving 12 bases between them. The CDR3 contains 15 residues. CDR3 sequence (DNA): TGTGCCAGCAGCCAAGAAGGCAGGGATATAGATACGCAGTATTTT. Translated: CASSQEGRDIDTQYF.

The chain employs TRBV6-6 and TRBJ2-6; 8 bases align to TRBD2. Per the germline V gene, CDR1 is MNHNY and CDR2 is SVGAGI (reference sequence). The CDR3 extends over 16 amino acids. The J segment lost 1 base and the V segment lost 5 bases, leaving 4 bases of the junction unmatched. CDR3 nucleotides: TGTGCCAGCAGTAGCGGGAGTTATTCTGGGGCCAACGTCCTGACTTTC. This encodes CASSSGSYSGANVLTF.

This rearrangement joins TRBV27 to TRBJ1-5; 10 bases are a match to TRBD1. Trimming cost V 7 bases and J 1 base; bases outside gene matches: 4. Germline values: CDR1 MNHEY, CDR2 SMNVEV (reference sequence). The CDR3 consists of 15 residues. The CDR3 nucleotides are TGTGCCAGCAACGACAGGGGGCTGAGCAATCAGCCCCAGCATTTT. As protein: CASNDRGLSNQPQHF.